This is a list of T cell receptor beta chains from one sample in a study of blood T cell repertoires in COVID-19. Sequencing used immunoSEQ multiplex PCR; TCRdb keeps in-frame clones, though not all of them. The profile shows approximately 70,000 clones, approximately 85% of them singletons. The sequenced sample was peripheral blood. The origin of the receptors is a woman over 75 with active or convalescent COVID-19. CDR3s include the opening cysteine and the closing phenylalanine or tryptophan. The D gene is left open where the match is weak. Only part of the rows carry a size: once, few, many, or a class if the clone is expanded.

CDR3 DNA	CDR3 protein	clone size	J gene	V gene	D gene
TGTGCCAGCAGCTGGAGGGACAGCACCTACGAGCAGTACTTC	CASSWRDSTYEQYF	once	TRBJ2-7	TRBV13	.
TGTGCCAGCAGTCCCGAGACAGGGGTGAACACTGAAGCTTTCTTT	CASSPETGVNTEAFF	.	TRBJ1-1	TRBV6-4	TRBD1
TGTGCCAGCAGCTTGTTCGGGGGGACCTACAATGAGCAGTTCTTC	CASSLFGGTYNEQFF	.	TRBJ2-1	TRBV5-4	TRBD2
TGTGCCAGCAGCTTACAGAACACTGAAGCTTTCTTT	CASSLQNTEAFF	.	TRBJ1-1	TRBV7-2	.
TGTGCCAGCAGCGGTTGGGGGGGGACCCAGTACTTC	CASSGWGGTQYF	.	TRBJ2-5	TRBV2	TRBD2
TGCGCCAGCAGCTCCGAATCGGGGATAAATGGCTACACCTTC	CASSSESGINGYTF	few	TRBJ1-2	TRBV5-1	.
TGCGCCAGCAGCCAACTCTTCTTTGTTCGGGACAGGGGATTTGGCTACACCTTC	CASSQLFFVRDRGFGYTF	.	TRBJ1-2	TRBV4-1	TRBD1
TGTGCCAGCAGCTCCCAGGGGGGCTGGAGCAATCAGCCCCAGCATTTT	CASSSQGGWSNQPQHF	.	TRBJ1-5	TRBV5-5	TRBD1
TGCGCCAGCAGCCAAGTACGCGAGGAGAACTATGGCTACACCTTC	CASSQVREENYGYTF	.	TRBJ1-2	TRBV4-1	.
TGTGCCAGCAGCCCCAAGACAGACAAGAACACTGAAGCTTTCTTT	CASSPKTDKNTEAFF	.	TRBJ1-1	TRBV9	.
TGTGCCAGCAGCCCTTTCGGCACTGAAGCTTTCTTT	CASSPFGTEAFF	.	TRBJ1-1	TRBV12-3/TRBV12-4	.
TGTGCCAGCAGCCGACAGGGGAACACTGAAGCTTTCTTT	CASSRQGNTEAFF	.	TRBJ1-1	TRBV7-8	TRBD1
TGTGCCAGCTCACCACGCGGGACAGGGAGCCAGGCTGAGCAGTTCTTC	CASSPRGTGSQAEQFF	.	TRBJ2-1	TRBV18	TRBD1
TGTGCCAGCAGTTACGATGGTTCGGGAGGGGCCAACGTCCTGACTTTC	CASSYDGSGGANVLTF	once	TRBJ2-6	TRBV6-5	.
TGTGCCATCAGTGAGCCACAGGGAGCCTACGAGCAGTACTTC	CAISEPQGAYEQYF	.	TRBJ2-7	TRBV10-3	.
TGTGCCACCAGCAGAGATCGGGGGGCCCAGTACTTC	CATSRDRGAQYF	.	TRBJ2-5	TRBV15	TRBD2
TGCAGCGCCAGGGGGCACAGCACTGAAGCTTTCTTT	CSARGHSTEAFF	.	TRBJ1-1	TRBV29-1	TRBD1
TGCGCCAGCAGCCAACAGGGTGACTATGGCTACACCTTC	CASSQQGDYGYTF	once	TRBJ1-2	TRBV4-1	.
TGTGCCAGCGGGGGGAGCCGGGCGGGAAACTATGGCTACACCTTC	CASGGSRAGNYGYTF	.	TRBJ1-2	TRBV27	.